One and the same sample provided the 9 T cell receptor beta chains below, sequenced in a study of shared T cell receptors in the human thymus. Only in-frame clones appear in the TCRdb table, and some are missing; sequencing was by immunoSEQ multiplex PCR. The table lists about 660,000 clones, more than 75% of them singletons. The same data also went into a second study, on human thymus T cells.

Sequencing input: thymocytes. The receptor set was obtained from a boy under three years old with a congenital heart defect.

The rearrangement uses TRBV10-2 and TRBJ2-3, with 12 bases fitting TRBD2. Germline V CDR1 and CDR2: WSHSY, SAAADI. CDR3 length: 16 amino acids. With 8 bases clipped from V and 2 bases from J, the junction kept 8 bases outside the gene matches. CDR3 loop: CASLGLAGQVTDTQYF. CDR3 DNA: TGCGCCAGCCTTGGACTAGCGGGGCAGGTCACAGATACGCAGTATTTT.

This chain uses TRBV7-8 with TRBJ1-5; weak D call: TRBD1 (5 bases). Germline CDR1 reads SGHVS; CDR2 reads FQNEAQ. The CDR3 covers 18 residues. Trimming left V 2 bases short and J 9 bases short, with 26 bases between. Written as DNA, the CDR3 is TGTGCCAGCAGCTTAATTGAGGCGGGGGAGGGCCGTCCGAGGCCCCAGCATTTT. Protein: CASSLIEAGEGRPRPQHF.

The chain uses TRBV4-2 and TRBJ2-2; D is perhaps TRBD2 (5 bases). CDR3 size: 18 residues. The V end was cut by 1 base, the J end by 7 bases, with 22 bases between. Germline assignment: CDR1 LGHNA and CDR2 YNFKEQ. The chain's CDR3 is CASSQGAPAVGLGGELFF. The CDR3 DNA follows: TGTGCCAGCAGCCAAGGGGCCCCAGCGGTTGGACTCGGCGGGGAGCTGTTTTTT.

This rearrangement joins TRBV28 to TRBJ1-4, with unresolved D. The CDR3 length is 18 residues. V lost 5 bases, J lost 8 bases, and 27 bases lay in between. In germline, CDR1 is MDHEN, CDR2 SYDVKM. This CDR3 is CASSPPLGGRESGEKLFF. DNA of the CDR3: TGTGCCAGCAGTCCCCCTTTGGGAGGGAGGGAAAGTGGGGAAAAACTGTTTTTT.

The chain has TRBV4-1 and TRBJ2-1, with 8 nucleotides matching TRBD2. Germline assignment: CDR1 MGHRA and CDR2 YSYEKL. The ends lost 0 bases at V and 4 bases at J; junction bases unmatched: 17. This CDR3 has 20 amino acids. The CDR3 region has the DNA TGCGCCAGCAGCCAAGAAAACGCCCTAAACAGCGGGAGTCCTTACAATGAGCAGTTCTTC. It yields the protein CASSQENALNSGSPYNEQFF.

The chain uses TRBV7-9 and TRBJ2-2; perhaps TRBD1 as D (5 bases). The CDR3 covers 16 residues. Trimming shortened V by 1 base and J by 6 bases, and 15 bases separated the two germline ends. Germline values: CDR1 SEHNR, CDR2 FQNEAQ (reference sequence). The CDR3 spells CASSLVWNSGPGELFF. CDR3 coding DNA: TGTGCCAGCAGCTTAGTCTGGAATTCAGGGCCCGGGGAGCTGTTTTTT.

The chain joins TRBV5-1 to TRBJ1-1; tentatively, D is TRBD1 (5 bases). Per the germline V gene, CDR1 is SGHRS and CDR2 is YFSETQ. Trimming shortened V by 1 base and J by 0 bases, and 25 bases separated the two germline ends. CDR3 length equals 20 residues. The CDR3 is CASSLIRSRRTGDLNTEAFF. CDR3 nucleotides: TGCGCCAGCAGCTTGATTAGGAGTCGAAGGACCGGGGACTTGAACACTGAAGCTTTCTTT.

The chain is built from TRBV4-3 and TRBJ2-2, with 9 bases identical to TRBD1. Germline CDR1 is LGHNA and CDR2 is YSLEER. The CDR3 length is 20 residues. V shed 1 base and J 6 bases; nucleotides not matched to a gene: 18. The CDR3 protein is CASSQVQATGGPGRSGELFF. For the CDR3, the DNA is TGCGCCAGCAGCCAAGTTCAAGCGACAGGGGGGCCGGGGAGGTCCGGGGAGCTGTTTTTT.

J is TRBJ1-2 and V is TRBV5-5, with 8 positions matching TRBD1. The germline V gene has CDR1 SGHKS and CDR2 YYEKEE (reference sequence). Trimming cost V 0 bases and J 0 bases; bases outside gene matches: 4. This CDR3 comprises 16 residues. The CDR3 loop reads CASSLVRGPANYGYTF. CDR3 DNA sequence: TGTGCCAGCAGCTTGGTCAGGGGGCCTGCTAACTATGGCTACACCTTC. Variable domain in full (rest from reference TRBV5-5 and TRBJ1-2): DAGVTQSPTHLIKTRGQQVTLRCSPISGHKSVSWYQQVLGQGPQFIFQYYEKEERGRGNFPDRFSARQFPNYSSELNVNALLLGDSALYLCASSLVRGPANYGYTFGSGTRLTVV.